This T cell receptor (beta chain) was sequenced during a study of shared clonotypes between healthy human individuals. The CDR3 totals 11 residues. The V end was cut by 10 bases, the J end by 3 bases, with 10 bases between. The germline V gene has CDR1 MDHEN and CDR2 SYDVKM. Method: immunoSEQ multiplex PCR; TCRdb's copy keeps in-frame clones and lacks some. This table has over 950,000 clones, about 80% appearing once. Sequenced input: memory CD4+ T cells from PBMCs. The subset denotes: CD45RA-negative fraction. The sequence was obtained from a man aged 18 to 35 in good health. Some clones in this sample may be carry-over from other donors' samples. The chain recombines TRBV28 with TRBJ2-7; D is unresolved. In nucleotides, the CDR3 is TGTGCCACCTTGGACCTCTACGAGCAGTACTTC. Its protein is CATLDLYEQYF.